Included here is one T cell receptor gamma chain sequence, with context. This clone has just one count. The clone's antigen remains unknown. No base quality information exists; no much larger clone differs at one position. One read yields weak evidence. This sample is part of a study of intestinal T cells in coeliac disease (dated by TCRdb to 2020 to 2022). About the full investigation: In the TRG cohort, the mean age of coeliac patients was about 16 years compared with roughly 52 years for controls, so the coeliac patients were much younger than the controls. In the TCR-delta (TRD) cohort, there were duodenal biopsies from around 10 coeliac disease patients and around 10 non-coeliac controls. A second, larger TCR-gamma (TRG) cohort comprised duodenal biopsies from around 35 coeliac disease patients and 21 non-coeliac controls.

Broad study findings and their caveats: Age was significantly different between the coeliac and control groups, but splitting the analysis by age did not give a significant classification. All 22 biopsies in training were correctly classified by TRD kmer-based clustering, and a leave-one-out accuracy of roughly 91% was reported. FFPE-derived DNA was found to be relatively degraded, and loss of a proportion of TCR sequences in each sample was likely caused by this degradation. Of roughly 54 biopsies, roughly 51 (roughly 94%) were correctly classified by TRG clustering, and a leave-one-out accuracy of around 90% was reported. Repeated CDR3 amino acid sequences could not be distinguished from PCR duplicates.

The CDR3 starts with the cysteine, ends with the phenylalanine, and has 13 residues. This entry keeps only the CDR3 DNA: 39 bases, framed from base 1. The germline V gene provides CDR1 EGSNGY and CDR2 YDSYNSKV. Trimmed from V: 8 bases; trimmed from J: 3 bases; junction bases lacking a gene match: 10. Libraries were constructed by multiplex PCR. Sequencing was performed on an Ion Torrent PGM. TRG repertoires were amplified from about 190 ng of biopsy DNA with the LymphoTrack kit, in which Illumina adapters are carried by the primers. After purification with AMPure XP beads and quantification on a 2100 Bioanalyzer, the TRG amplicons were pooled in equimolar amounts. TRG libraries were sequenced on an Ion PGM instrument. The study's processing was this. FastX removed reads in which more than 10% of nucleotides fell below the per-patient third-quartile quality score. IMGT/HighV-QUEST was used to align the reads, assigning V, D and J genes, identifying CDR3 regions and assessing functionality. Sequences were converted to amino acids, and every sequence predicted to be non-functional was removed. The CDR3s were broken into kmers both with and without positional annotation, PCA was run on the kmer frequencies, and the samples were clustered using every one of the 1023 combinations of PCs 1-10. Classification was validated by leave-one-out cross-validation, re-optimising parameters on the remaining samples each time. Shannon diversity was calculated with the vegan R package from repeated random subsamples, each the size of the lowest read count. TCRdb called clones from the public reads with CATT, and repeated DNA sequences were later combined into one row. The V and J calls and clone size come from TCRdb's table, not from the authors' own analysis. Counted in this sample were around 850 gamma-chain clones; 40% to 50% of them appeared once. The top ten clones comprise around 17% of the sample.

For each case, genomic DNA was extracted from ten 5-um FFPE scrolls with the QIAamp DNA FFPE tissue kit. Classification of coeliac disease based on the TCR repertoire was tested using fully anonymised formalin-fixed paraffin-embedded duodenal biopsies that were surplus to diagnostic needs. The receptor was derived from a human donor with celiac disease. The sequencing sample was made of a duodenal biopsy. The chain was built from TRGV2 and TRGJ1 or TRGJ2. The nucleotide sequence is TGTGCCACCTTGGGACGGACTTATTATAAGAAACTCTTT. The encoded protein is CATLGRTYYKKLF.